This TCR beta chain stems from a study of follicular helper T cells after annual influenza vaccination. This table comes from immunoSEQ multiplex PCR, and its TCRdb copy is limited to in-frame clones, with some not included. The sample contains 9,500 to 11,000 clones, about 85% of which appear only once. This CDR3 has 14 amino acids. Germline V gene data show CDR1 as ENHRY and CDR2 as SYGVKD. Trimming took 9 bases from V and 4 from J, leaving 18 bases between them. This sample's time point: 2014-2015 season, 7 days after vaccination. The receptor was derived from an adult who received the influenza vaccine. The gene calls are TRBV10-3 and TRBJ2-5; tentative D call: TRBD2 (5 bases). The sequences come from CXCR5- memory CD4+ T cells sorted from blood, collected 7 days after influenza vaccination. The CDR3, as DNA: TGTGCCATACAAGACTCGAGGGCAGGAGAGACCCAGTACTTC. This encodes CAIQDSRAGETQYF.